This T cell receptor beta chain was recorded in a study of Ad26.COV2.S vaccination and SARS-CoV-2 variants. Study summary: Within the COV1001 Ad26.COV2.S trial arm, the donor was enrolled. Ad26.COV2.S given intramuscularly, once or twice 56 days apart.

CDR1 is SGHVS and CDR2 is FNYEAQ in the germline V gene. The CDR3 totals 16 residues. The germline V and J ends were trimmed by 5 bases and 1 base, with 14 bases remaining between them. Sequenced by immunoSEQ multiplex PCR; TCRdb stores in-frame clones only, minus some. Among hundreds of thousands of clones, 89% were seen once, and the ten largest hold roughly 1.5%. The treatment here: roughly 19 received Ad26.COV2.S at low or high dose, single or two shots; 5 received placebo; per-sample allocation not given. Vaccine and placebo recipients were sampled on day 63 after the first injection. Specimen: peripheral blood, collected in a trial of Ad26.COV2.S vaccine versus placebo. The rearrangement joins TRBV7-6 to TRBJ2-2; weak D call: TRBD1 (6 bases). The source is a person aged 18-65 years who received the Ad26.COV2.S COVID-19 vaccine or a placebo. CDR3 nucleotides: TGTGCCAGCAGCCTATTTGAGACAGGGAACACCGGGGAGCTGTTTTTT. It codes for CASSLFETGNTGELFF. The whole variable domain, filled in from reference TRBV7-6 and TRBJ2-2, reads GAGVSQSPRYKVTKRGQDVALRCDPISGHVSLYWYRQALGQGPEFLTYFNYEAQQDKSGLPNDRFSAERPEGSISTLTIQRTEQRDSAMYRCASSLFETGNTGELFFGEGSRLTVL.